The entry below gives a single TCR beta chain sequence along with its context. This sample was taken from a study of blood T cell repertoires in COVID-19. About the study: PBMCs, B-cell-depleted T cells, or T cells provided the cDNA or gDNA that made up the material.

V was trimmed by 2 bases and J by 2 bases, leaving 8 bases between them. The CDR3 contains 13 residues. Per germline, CDR1 SGHTS and CDR2 YDEGEE. In the authors' workflow: Amplification with reference gene primers provided the estimates of nucleated cell counts. The table came from immunoSEQ multiplex PCR; TCRdb's copy has only in-frame clones and leaves some out. D and trimming were read from the DNA, whereas the V and J calls and clone size are those reported in that table. The sample has some 180,000 clones, 78% seen once; the top ten hold 2.5% to 3%. Sequencing was carried out using peripheral blood. The chain couples TRBV5-8 to TRBJ2-7; D gene ambiguous. This receptor was taken from a woman aged 80 or over with active or convalescent COVID-19. The CDR3: CASSLTAPYEQYF. The CDR3 DNA sequence: TGTGCCAGCAGCTTAACAGCCCCCTACGAGCAGTACTTC.